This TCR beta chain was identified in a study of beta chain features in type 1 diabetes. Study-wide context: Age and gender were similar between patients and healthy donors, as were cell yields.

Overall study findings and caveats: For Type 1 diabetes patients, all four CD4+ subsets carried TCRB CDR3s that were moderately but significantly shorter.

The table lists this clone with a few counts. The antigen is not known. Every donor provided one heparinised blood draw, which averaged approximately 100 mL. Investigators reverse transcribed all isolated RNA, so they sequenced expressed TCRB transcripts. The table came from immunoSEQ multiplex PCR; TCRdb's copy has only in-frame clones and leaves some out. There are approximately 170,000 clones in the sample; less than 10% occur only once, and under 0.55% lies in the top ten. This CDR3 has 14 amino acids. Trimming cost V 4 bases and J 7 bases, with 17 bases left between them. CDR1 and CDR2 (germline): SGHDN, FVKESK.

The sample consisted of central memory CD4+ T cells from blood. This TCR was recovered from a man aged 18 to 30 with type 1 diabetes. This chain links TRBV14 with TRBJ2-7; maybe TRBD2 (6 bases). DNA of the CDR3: TGTGCCAGCAGCCCAAGACTAGGTTCCTGGGAGCAGTACTTC. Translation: CASSPRLGSWEQYF.